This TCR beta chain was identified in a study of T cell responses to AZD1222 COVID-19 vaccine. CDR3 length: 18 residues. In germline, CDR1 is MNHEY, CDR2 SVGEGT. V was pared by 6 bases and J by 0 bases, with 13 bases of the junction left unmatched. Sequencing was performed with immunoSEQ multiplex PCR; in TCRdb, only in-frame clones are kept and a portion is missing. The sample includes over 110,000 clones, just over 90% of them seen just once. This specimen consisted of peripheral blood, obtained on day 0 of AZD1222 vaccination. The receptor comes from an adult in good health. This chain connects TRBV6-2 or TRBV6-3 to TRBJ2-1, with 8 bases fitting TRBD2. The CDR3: CASSTVREASSSYNEQFF. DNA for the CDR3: TGTGCCAGCAGCACGGTGCGGGAGGCTTCGAGCTCCTACAATGAGCAGTTCTTC.